The TCR beta chain described here comes from a study of blood T cell repertoires in COVID-19. Study at large: Sample material is recorded as cDNA or gDNA derived from T cells, B-cell-depleted T cells, or PBMCs.

CDR3 length: 13 amino acids. Per the germline V gene, CDR1 is MGHRA and CDR2 is YSYEKL. Trimming removed 7 bases from V and 0 bases from J, with 9 bases in between. This study enrolled people aged roughly 18 to 100 from about 26 US geographic areas. Only in-frame clones appear in the TCRdb table, and some are missing; sequencing was by immunoSEQ multiplex PCR. The sample includes 270,000 or so clones, 85% to 95% of them seen just once. V and J are TRBV4-1 and TRBJ1-1; D perhaps matches TRBD1 (5 bases). The origin of this receptor is a man between 35 and 55 years old who had been exposed to COVID-19. Sequencing was carried out using PBMCs or T cells enriched from blood (not recorded which). CDR3 in amino acids: CASTGSVNTEAFF. DNA for the CDR3: TGCGCCAGCACAGGGTCGGTGAACACTGAAGCTTTCTTT.